This T cell receptor beta chain was identified in a study of OX40 agonist ivuxolimab in advanced cancers. Whole-study findings and limits: Circulating CD4+ and CD8+ T cells showed clonal expansion by week 6 at 0.1 to 3.0 mg/kg.

Patients were excluded for autoimmune disease history or systemic immunosuppression. With respect to this clone: Its antigen is unknown.

The data were produced by immunoSEQ multiplex PCR, yet TCRdb's version contains in-frame clones alone and is incomplete. The profile shows 50,000 to 70,000 clones, 80% to 90% of them singletons. The CDR3 is 16 residues long. Germline loops: CDR1 LNHNV, CDR2 YYDKDF (reference sequence). V dropped 0 bases and J dropped 7; count of bases not matched to a gene: 11. This TCR was recovered from an adult with an advanced solid tumor such as melanoma, head and neck, liver or kidney cancer. The rearrangement joins TRBV15 to TRBJ2-7; 8 bases match TRBD2. The sample was CD4+ or CD8+ T cells sorted from blood, taken in a trial of the OX40 agonist ivuxolimab. The CDR3 here is CATSRDFWAGGGEQYF. The CDR3, as DNA: TGTGCCACCAGCAGAGATTTTTGGGCGGGGGGAGGTGAGCAGTACTTC.